This T cell receptor beta chain emerged from a study of beta chain features in type 1 diabetes. Overall study: When patients were set against healthy donors, age, gender and cell yields were similar. Sorted cells numbering some 110 million were examined across all samples.

Per germline, CDR1 MDHEN and CDR2 SYDVKM. Trimming cost V 1 base and J 6 bases, with 13 bases left between them. CDR3 length equals 15 residues. Reverse transcription of all isolated RNA meant that expressed TCRB transcripts were sequenced. The study sequenced naive, central memory and regulatory T cell samples to an average of around 3.4 million reads. Clones were sequenced by immunoSEQ multiplex PCR, and TCRdb holds only the in-frame ones, with some missing. The sample holds almost 350,000 clones; roughly 8% are singletons and the top ten take less than 0.45%. Post-sort purity exceeded 98% for all sorted populations.

This TCR was sampled from a woman aged 18-29 years in good health. Sequencing was carried out using central memory CD4+ T cells from blood. V gene TRBV28 combines with J gene TRBJ2-1, with no clear D. The CDR3 nucleotides read TGTGCCAGCAGTTTATCCCTTTTACGTGGCAATGAGCAGTTCTTC. Translation: CASSLSLLRGNEQFF.